These 22 T cell receptor beta chains originate from one sample sequenced in a study of blood T cells in healthy people across ages. Next came a second PCR, run for about 7 to 11 cycles, which used a sample-barcoded 5' primer along with a J-beta primer mix. One entry per CDR3 protein results from TCRdb running MiXCR on the 5' RACE reads. Among fewer than 2 million distinct CDR3 sequences listed, approximately 39% were seen once. Material for sequencing was blood. The receptors stem from a human donor in good health.

V gene TRBV6-2 or TRBV6-3 combines with J gene TRBJ2-3; TRBD1 agrees at 9 bases. V shed 6 bases and J 5 bases; nucleotides not matched to a gene: 6. This CDR3 contains 14 residues. Germline CDR1 reads MNHEY; CDR2 reads SVGEGT. The CDR3 DNA follows: TGTGCCAGCAGCCAGACAGGGGGTGGAGATACGCAGTATTTT. Protein product: CASSQTGGGDTQYF.

This clonotype was observed a handful of times. The chain links TRBV9 to TRBJ2-3; D gene ambiguous. Between the trimmed V and J ends, which lost 0 bases and 6 bases, there was a span of 14 bases. Germline lookup yields CDR1 SGDLS and CDR2 YYNGEE. CDR3 length: 15 amino acids. CDR3 DNA: TGTGCCAGCAGCGTAGTCCCCCGGCCAACGGATACGCAGTATTTT. Amino acids: CASSVVPRPTDTQYF.

This clonotype appeared a few times. The chain employs TRBV13 and TRBJ1-1; D gene uncertain. V dropped 0 bases and J dropped 8 bases, with 13 bases sitting between them. Germline V lookup: CDR1 PRHDT, CDR2 FYEKMQ (reference sequence). The CDR3 runs 14 residues. CDR3 residues: CASSLGLSDSEAFF. Here the CDR3 DNA reads TGTGCCAGCAGCTTAGGCCTCAGCGACTCCGAAGCTTTCTTT.

This clonotype was observed a few times. The gene calls are TRBV6-6 and TRBJ2-3; D remains unclear. Germline V gene sequence: CDR1 MNHNY, CDR2 SVGAGI (reference sequence). The CDR3 is 14 residues long. Trimming took 8 bases from V and 4 from J, leaving 16 bases between them. Here the CDR3 DNA reads TGTGCCAGCCTCGACCCACCCCAGGCAGATACGCAGTATTTT. Translation gives CASLDPPQADTQYF.

This clonotype was found once. The chain links TRBV27 to TRBJ2-5; D not certain. V was trimmed by 5 bases and J by 7 bases, leaving 14 bases between them. Germline CDR1 MNHEY, CDR2 SMNVEV (reference sequence). There are 13 residues in the CDR3. DNA for the CDR3: TGTGCCAGCAGTCTGGGGAACAAGGGGACCCAGTACTTC. This gives the protein CASSLGNKGTQYF.

In its sample, this clonotype was seen a few times. V usage is TRBV6-1 and J usage is TRBJ1-2; 10 bases match TRBD1. Germline CDR1 is MNHNS and CDR2 is SASEGT. This CDR3 comprises 16 residues. V shed 1 base, J shed 8 bases, and the junction held 10 bases outside the gene matches. The CDR3 DNA reads TGTGCCAGCAGTGAAGACGCTGACAGGGGGCCGAGAGGCTACACCTTC. The encoded protein is CASSEDADRGPRGYTF.

This clonotype appeared a few times. This chain connects TRBV6-5 to TRBJ2-7; 7 bases map to TRBD1. The V gene's germline CDR1 is MNHEY and CDR2 SVGAGI. CDR3 length: 14 residues. Trimming cost V 5 bases and J 3 bases; bases outside gene matches: 7. The DNA of the CDR3 is TGTGCCAGCAGTCGGGGACAGAATCACTACGAGCAGTACTTC. Protein sequence: CASSRGQNHYEQYF.

This clonotype turned up a few times. The rearrangement links TRBV6-2 or TRBV6-3 to TRBJ2-3, with D possibly being TRBD1 (5 bases). Trimming cost V 6 bases and J 4 bases, with 14 bases left between them. Germline CDR1 and CDR2: MNHEY and SVGEGT. The CDR3 runs to 14 residues. The CDR3 DNA reads TGTGCCAGCAGACACTGGGGCCAGGCAGATACGCAGTATTTT. As protein: CASRHWGQADTQYF.

There are a few counts of this clonotype. The rearrangement uses TRBV5-1 and TRBJ1-2; the D is unclear. Trimming left V 0 bases short and J 6 bases short, with 12 bases between. CDR1 is SGHRS and CDR2 is YFSETQ in the germline V gene. The CDR3 consists of 14 residues. In DNA form, the CDR3 reads TGCGCCAGCAGCTTGGCCGGAGGTCATCATGGCTACACCTTC. It encodes CASSLAGGHHGYTF. Supplemented by reference TRBV5-1 and TRBJ1-2, the full variable domain reads KAGVTQTPRYLIKTRGQQVTLSCSPISGHRSVSWYQQTPGQGLQFLFEYFSETQRNKGNFPGRFSGRQFSNSRSEMNVSTLELGDSALYLCASSLAGGHHGYTFGSGTRLTVV.

The chain uses TRBV5-8 and TRBJ2-6; no clear D gene. Germline V gives CDR1 SGHTS, CDR2 YDEGEE. V gave up 6 bases and J gave up 0 bases, with 7 bases separating them. The CDR3 contains 14 residues. As DNA, the CDR3 is TGTGCCAGCATCAAGGTCTCTGGGGCCAACGTCCTGACTTTC. It translates to CASIKVSGANVLTF. The complete variable domain, with remaining parts taken from reference TRBV5-8 and TRBJ2-6, reads EAGVTQSPTHLIKTRGQQATLRCSPISGHTSVYWYQQALGLGLQFLLWYDEGEERNRGNFPPRFSGRQFPNYSSELNVNALELEDSALYLCASIKVSGANVLTFGAGSRLTVL.

The gene calls are TRBV28 and TRBJ2-7, with D perhaps assigned TRBD1 or TRBD2 (5 bases each). TRBJ2-5 explains the end of the DNA better; the J call may be wrong. Germline assignment: CDR1 MDHEN and CDR2 SYDVKM. CDR3 length: 14 amino acids. CDR3 in amino acids: CASSSGTISETQYF. The CDR3 nucleotides read TGTGCCAGCAGCTCCGGGACCATTTCAGAGACCCAGTACTTC.

As DNA, the CDR3 is TGTGCCAGCAGCCCGGACAGGGTAAAATACGAGCAGTACTTC. Translated: CASSPDRVKYEQYF. V and J are TRBV12-3 or TRBV12-4 and TRBJ2-4, with TRBD1 identical over 8 bases. The end of the DNA aligns better with TRBJ2-7, so the J call may be wrong. The CDR3 loop spans 14 amino acids.

The table lists this clonotype with a few counts. The chain uses TRBV6-5 and TRBJ2-7; no clear D. The germline gives CDR1 MNHEY, CDR2 SVGAGI. V lost 6 bases and J lost 5, with 17 bases in between. The CDR3 length is 14 residues. CDR3 protein: CASSLTPSTHEQYF. CDR3 DNA: TGTGCCAGCAGCTTAACCCCATCCACCCACGAGCAGTACTTC.

V and J are TRBV4-3 and TRBJ1-3; D call uncertain. The CDR3 has 15 residues. CDR1 LGHNA and CDR2 YSLEER come from the germline V gene. Between the trimmed V and J ends, which lost 0 bases and 1 base, there was a span of 7 bases. In DNA form, the CDR3 reads TGCGCCAGCAGCCAAGAGGCAGGATCTGGAAACACCATATATTTT. This encodes CASSQEAGSGNTIYF.

This chain connects TRBV2 to TRBJ2-3, with D tentatively TRBD1 or TRBD2 (6 bases each). The germline gives CDR1 SNHLY, CDR2 FYNNEI. The CDR3 runs to 14 residues. V lost 8 bases, J lost 0 bases, and 12 bases lay in between. In DNA, the CDR3 is TGTGCCAGCTTACGGGGGCTCAGCACAGATACGCAGTATTTT. Translation: CASLRGLSTDTQYF.

There are a few counts of this clonotype. The chain carries TRBV12-3 or TRBV12-4 and TRBJ2-3; D assignment may be TRBD1 or TRBD2 (5 bases each). The CDR3 runs to 12 residues. V lost 5 bases to trimming and J lost 10 bases, with 13 bases between them. In DNA form, the CDR3 reads TGTGCCAGCAGTCAACCGGGACGGCCGCAGTATTTT. This translates into CASSQPGRPQYF.

In its sample, this clonotype was seen a few times. The J gene is TRBJ2-1, the V gene TRBV10-3, with 9 bases aligning to TRBD1. V was pared by 6 bases and J by 8 bases, with 14 bases of the junction left unmatched. Germline V CDR1 and CDR2: ENHRY, SYGVKD. The CDR3 runs to 16 residues. The CDR3 protein is CAISHPGQGVVYEQFF. The CDR3 nucleotides read TGTGCCATCAGCCACCCGGGACAGGGTGTTGTGTATGAGCAGTTCTTC.

This clonotype was detected many times. The chain carries TRBV4-3 and TRBJ2-6; the D is unclear. V was pared by 4 bases and J by 0 bases, with 10 bases between. This CDR3 has 16 residues. Germline V gene sequence: CDR1 LGHNA, CDR2 YSLEER. CDR3 protein: CASSPRRTSGANVLTF. The CDR3 nucleotides are TGCGCCAGCAGCCCTCGCCGGACCTCTGGGGCCAACGTCCTGACTTTC.

J is TRBJ1-2 and V is TRBV9, with TRBD1 identical over 9 bases. V trimming: 3 bases; J trimming: 8 bases; junction bases outside the gene matches: 8. There are 14 residues in the CDR3. Germline V CDR1 and CDR2: SGDLS, YYNGEE. CDR3 residues: CASSAPTGGEGYTF. The CDR3 coding sequence is TGTGCCAGCAGCGCCCCGACAGGGGGAGAAGGCTACACCTTC. Full variable domain (outside the CDR3, taken from reference TRBV9 and TRBJ1-2): DSGVTQTPKHLITATGQRVTLRCSPRSGDLSVYWYQQSLDQGLQFLIQYYNGEERAKGNILERFSAQQFPDLHSELNLSSLELGDSALYFCASSAPTGGEGYTFGSGTRLTVV.

This clonotype occurred a few times. This rearrangement joins TRBV3-1 to TRBJ1-1; D remains unclear. Trimming removed 3 bases at V and 2 bases at J, with 4 bases between. The CDR3 has 12 residues. Germline assignment: CDR1 LGHDT and CDR2 YNNKEL (reference sequence). The CDR3 nucleotides read TGTGCCAGCAGCCAGAGCAACACTGAAGCTTTCTTT. This sequence encodes CASSQSNTEAFF.

The chain couples TRBV7-2 to TRBJ2-5; perhaps TRBD1 as D (6 bases). CDR3 length: 15 amino acids. The germline CDR1 and CDR2 sequences are SGHTA and FQGNSA. V was pared by 5 bases and J by 5 bases, with 18 bases between. CDR3 sequence reads: CASSPTGYQWETQYF. Here the CDR3 DNA reads TGTGCCAGCAGCCCAACAGGGTACCAATGGGAGACCCAGTACTTC. The full variable domain, rest sourced from reference TRBV7-2 and TRBJ2-5, is GAGVSQSPSNKVTEKGKDVELRCDPISGHTALYWYRQSLGQGLEFLIYFQGNSAPDKSGLPSDRFSAERTGGSVSTLTIQRTQQEDSAVYLCASSPTGYQWETQYFGPGTRLLVL.

This chain uses TRBV4-1 with TRBJ1-2; D gene unclear. The CDR3 is made up of 13 amino acids. V shed 0 bases and J shed 3 bases, with 5 bases lying between them. The germline gives CDR1 MGHRA, CDR2 YSYEKL. CDR3 region: CASSQDVDYGYTF. Here the CDR3 DNA reads TGCGCCAGCAGCCAAGATGTGGACTATGGCTACACCTTC.